The entry below describes one T cell receptor (beta chain). The data were obtained in a study of early T cells in non-severe SARS-CoV-2 infection. Study overall: The input, bulk RNA from unsorted whole blood, was sequenced, and chains were unpaired.

TCRdb re-derived calls from the 5' RACE reads in MiXCR, one entry per CDR3 protein. The sample shows tens of thousands of distinct CDR3 sequences, under 6% of them seen only once. Sequencing was carried out using whole blood. This receptor was taken from an adult who was a healthcare worker with PCR-confirmed SARS-CoV-2 infection or an uninfected control (not recorded which).

CDR3 DNA sequence: TGCAGTGCTAGAGATCAGAGGGACATATACAATGAGCAGTTCTTC. Translation: CSARDQRDIYNEQFF. The V gene is TRBV20-1, the J gene TRBJ2-1; weak D call: TRBD1 (6 bases). The CDR3 covers 15 residues. Germline V gives CDR1 DFQATT, CDR2 SNEGSKA (reference sequence). Trimming removed 0 bases from V and 4 bases from J, with 13 bases in between.